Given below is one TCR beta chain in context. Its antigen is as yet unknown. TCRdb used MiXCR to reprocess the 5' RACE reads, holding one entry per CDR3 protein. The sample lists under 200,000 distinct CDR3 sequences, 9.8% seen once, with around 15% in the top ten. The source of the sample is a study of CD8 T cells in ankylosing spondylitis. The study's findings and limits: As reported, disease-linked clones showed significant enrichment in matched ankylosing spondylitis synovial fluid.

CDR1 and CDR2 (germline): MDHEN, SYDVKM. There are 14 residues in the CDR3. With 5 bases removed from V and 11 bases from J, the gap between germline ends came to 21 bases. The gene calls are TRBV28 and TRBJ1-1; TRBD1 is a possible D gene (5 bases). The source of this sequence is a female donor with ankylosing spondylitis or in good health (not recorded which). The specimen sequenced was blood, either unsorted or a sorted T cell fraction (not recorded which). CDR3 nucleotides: TGTGCCAGCAGTACACCGTGGGCAGGGACGAGGGCTTTCTTT. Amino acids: CASSTPWAGTRAFF.